The rows below give T cell receptor beta chains drawn from one sample of a study of shared clonotypes between healthy human individuals. Produced via immunoSEQ multiplex PCR; TCRdb's table is partial and in-frame only. The data hold about 1 million clones, with around 76% observed a single time. Material for sequencing was memory CD4+ T cells sorted from blood. These receptors all stem from a man between 18 and 35 years old in good health. CDR3s include the opening cysteine and the closing phenylalanine or tryptophan. Each record gives: J gene, V gene, D gene, clone size, CDR3 protein, CDR3 DNA. A D gene is named only where the DNA matches it firmly. Only part of the rows carry a size: once, few, many, or a class if the clone is expanded.

TRBJ1-1,TRBV27,.,once,CASSSQVMNTEAFF,TGTGCCAGCAGTTCGCAGGTCATGAACACTGAAGCTTTCTTT
TRBJ1-1,TRBV4-3,.,.,CASNPGVAGSNTEAFF,TGCGCCAGCAACCCGGGGGTAGCAGGATCGAACACTGAAGCTTTCTTT
TRBJ1-1,TRBV4-3,.,.,CASSQASGGGKTEAFF,TGCGCCAGCAGCCAAGCCTCCGGCGGGGGTAAAACTGAAGCTTTCTTT
TRBJ1-2,TRBV10-3,.,once,CAISESRGYGYTF,TGTGCCATCAGTGAGTCGAGGGGATACGGCTACACCTTC
TRBJ2-2,TRBV7-3,.,.,CASSFQGGAGELFF,TGTGCCAGCAGCTTCCAAGGGGGTGCCGGGGAGCTGTTTTTT
TRBJ1-5,TRBV6-1,.,.,CASQHKSNQPQHF,TGTGCCAGCCAACACAAGAGCAATCAGCCCCAGCATTTT
TRBJ1-2,TRBV19,TRBD1,.,CASSTTGGKNYGYTF,TGTGCCAGTTCCACGACAGGGGGCAAGAACTATGGCTACACCTTC
TRBJ2-3,TRBV10-3,TRBD1,.,CAIGGTGTDTQYF,TGTGCCATCGGGGGGACAGGGACAGATACGCAGTATTTT
TRBJ1-2,TRBV27,.,few,CASSIRGNYGYTF,TGTGCCAGCAGTATTCGGGGTAACTATGGCTACACCTTC
TRBJ2-1,TRBV7-9,TRBD1,.,CASSQGQGRFNEQFF,TGTGCCAGCAGCCAGGGACAGGGGAGATTCAATGAGCAGTTCTTC
TRBJ2-3,TRBV5-1,TRBD1,.,CASSEDRARDTQYF,TGCGCCAGCAGTGAAGACAGGGCCAGGGATACGCAGTATTTT
TRBJ1-6,TRBV7-2,.,.,CASSAPGRDNSPLHF,TGTGCCAGCAGCGCCCCGGGACGGGATAATTCACCCCTCCACTTT
TRBJ2-4,TRBV5-1,TRBD1,.,CASSLLTDRVYYF,TGCGCCAGCAGCTTGTTAACGGACAGGGTCTATTACTTC
TRBJ2-7,TRBV6-6,.,.,CATLTGLSYEQYF,TGTGCCACCCTGACAGGCCTCTCCTACGAGCAGTACTTC
TRBJ1-5,TRBV5-1,TRBD1,once,CASSPGQGAGQPQHF,TGCGCCAGCAGCCCAGGACAGGGGGCAGGGCAGCCCCAGCATTTT
TRBJ2-1,TRBV4-3,.,.,CASSPVGGQHNEQFF,TGCGCCAGCAGCCCGGTGGGCGGACAACACAATGAGCAGTTCTTC
TRBJ2-2,TRBV9,.,.,CASSVDTNTGELFF,TGTGCCAGCAGCGTAGACACCAACACCGGGGAGCTGTTTTTT
TRBJ1-5,TRBV6-1,.,.,CASSELSSVWTGNQPQHF,TGTGCCAGCAGTGAATTGTCTAGTGTCTGGACAGGCAATCAGCCCCAGCATTTT
TRBJ2-3,TRBV5-1,.,.,CASSPLVGAEDTQYF,TGCGCCAGCAGCCCACTGGTGGGGGCGGAAGATACGCAGTATTTT
TRBJ1-4,TRBV5-1,.,.,CASSLWDGQNEKLFF,TGCGCCAGCAGCTTATGGGACGGACAAAATGAAAAACTGTTTTTT
TRBJ1-5,TRBV11-2,.,once,CASSLDGRGNQPQHF,TGTGCCAGCAGCTTAGACGGCAGGGGTAATCAGCCCCAGCATTTT
TRBJ2-7,TRBV7-2,TRBD2,.,CASSLARTSGIPYEQYF,TGTGCCAGCAGCTTAGCCAGGACTAGCGGGATTCCCTACGAGCAGTACTTC
TRBJ2-7,TRBV19,.,.,CASSISRARSKYF,TGTGCCAGTAGTATTTCCAGGGCCCGCTCAAAGTACTTC
TRBJ1-6,TRBV7-6,.,once,CASSLGLGGALHF,TGTGCCAGCAGCTTAGGACTGGGGGGGGCCCTCCACTTT
TRBJ1-3,TRBV11-2,.,.,CASSPRPGAGNTIYF,TGTGCCAGCAGCCCAAGACCCGGAGCTGGAAACACCATATATTTT
TRBJ2-2,TRBV6-6,.,.,CASSWASETGELFF,TGTGCCAGCAGTTGGGCTAGCGAAACCGGGGAGCTGTTTTTT
TRBJ1-1,TRBV7-9,.,.,CASSLAAGRTEAFF,TGTGCCAGCAGCTTAGCGGCAGGCAGGACTGAAGCTTTCTTT
TRBJ2-1,TRBV9,.,.,CASSPQVTIGNEQFF,TGTGCCAGCAGCCCACAGGTTACGATTGGGAATGAGCAGTTCTTC
TRBJ2-7,TRBV2,.,.,CASSEGGYEQYF,TGTGCCAGCAGTGAAGGGGGCTACGAGCAGTACTTC